This is a list of T cell receptor beta chains from one sample in a study of blood T cell repertoires in COVID-19. Sequenced by immunoSEQ multiplex PCR; TCRdb stores in-frame clones only, minus some. Of around 310,000 clones listed, roughly 90% are singletons. The sequencing input was PBMCs or T cells enriched from blood (not recorded which). The receptors stem from a woman between 40 and 50 years old who had recovered from COVID-19. Each CDR3 is given with its conserved first and last residue. A D gene is named only where the DNA matches it firmly.

d_call,j_call,v_call,cdr3_nt,cdr3_aa
.,TRBJ1-6,TRBV19,TGTGCCAGTAGTATGAGTAGGGCGGGAAATTCACCCCTCCACTTT,CASSMSRAGNSPLHF
.,TRBJ2-7,TRBV29-1,TGCAGCGTCGGACAGTTCCTTCCAAGGTACTTC,CSVGQFLPRYF
TRBD2,TRBJ2-1,TRBV11-3,TGTGCCAGCAGCTTCCCCCTAGCGGACTACAATGAGCAGTTCTTC,CASSFPLADYNEQFF
.,TRBJ1-2,TRBV24-1,TGTGCCACCAGTGATGGCGACAGTTTTAACTATGGCTACACCTTC,CATSDGDSFNYGYTF
.,TRBJ2-2,TRBV18,TGTGCCAGCTCACCTGAGACAATCACCGGGGAGCTGTTTTTT,CASSPETITGELFF
TRBD2,TRBJ2-5,TRBV29-1,TGCAGCGCGGAGCTAGCGGGGGGCTCCCAAGAGACCCAGTACTTC,CSAELAGGSQETQYF
.,TRBJ1-2,TRBV30,TGTGCCTGGAGTGTAAGCAGGGAGGACTATGGCTACACCTTC,CAWSVSREDYGYTF
TRBD1,TRBJ1-4,TRBV7-8,TGTGCCAGCAGTTACAGGGGTCGGGATGAAAAACTGTTTTTT,CASSYRGRDEKLFF
TRBD2,TRBJ2-3,TRBV15,TGTGCCACCAGCAGAGATGTACTAGCGGGAGAGAGAAATACGCAGTATTTT,CATSRDVLAGERNTQYF
.,TRBJ1-2,TRBV7-2,TGTGCCAGCAGCTTAGAGAGTCGCTACACCTTC,CASSLESRYTF
.,TRBJ1-5,TRBV7-3,TGTGCCAGCAGCCCCGACGGGAACAGCAATCAGCCCCAGCATTTT,CASSPDGNSNQPQHF
.,TRBJ1-2,TRBV2,TGTGCCAGCAGTGAACGACAGAACTATGGCTACACCTTC,CASSERQNYGYTF
TRBD1,TRBJ1-6,TRBV19,TGTGCCAGTAGTATCCGACAGGGTAATAATTCACCCCTCCACTTT,CASSIRQGNNSPLHF
.,TRBJ2-1,TRBV7-9,TGTGCCAGCAGCTTATGGCGGAGCAGCTCCTACAATGAGCAGTTCTTC,CASSLWRSSSYNEQFF
.,TRBJ2-7,TRBV2,TGTGCCAGCTCCCCGGGGTTCGGCTACGAGCAGTACTTC,CASSPGFGYEQYF
TRBD1,TRBJ2-7,TRBV30,TGTGCCTGGAGTCCACAGGGGAACGAGCAGTACTTC,CAWSPQGNEQYF
TRBD1,TRBJ2-7,TRBV5-6,TGTGCCAGCACCTTCCCAACAGGGGGGAACTACGAGCAGTACTTC,CASTFPTGGNYEQYF